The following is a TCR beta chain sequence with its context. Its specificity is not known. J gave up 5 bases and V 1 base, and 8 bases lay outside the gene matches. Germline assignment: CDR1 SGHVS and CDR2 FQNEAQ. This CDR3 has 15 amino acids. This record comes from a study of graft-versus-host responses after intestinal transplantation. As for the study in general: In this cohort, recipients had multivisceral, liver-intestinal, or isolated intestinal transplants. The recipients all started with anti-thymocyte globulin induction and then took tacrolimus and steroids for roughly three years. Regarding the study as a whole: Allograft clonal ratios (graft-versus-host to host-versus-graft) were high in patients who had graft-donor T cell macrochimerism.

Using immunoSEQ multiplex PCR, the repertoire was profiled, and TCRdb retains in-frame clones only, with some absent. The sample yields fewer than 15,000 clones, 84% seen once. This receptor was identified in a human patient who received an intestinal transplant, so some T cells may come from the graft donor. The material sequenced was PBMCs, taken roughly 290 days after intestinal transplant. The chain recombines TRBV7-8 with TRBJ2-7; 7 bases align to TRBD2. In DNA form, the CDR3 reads TGTGCCAGCAGCTTAGTGGTCGGGAGGAGAGACGAGCAGTACTTC. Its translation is CASSLVVGRRDEQYF.